The 11 T cell receptor beta chains in this list originate from one sample, sequenced in a study of blood T cell repertoires in COVID-19. Clones were read by immunoSEQ multiplex PCR, and TCRdb kept only the in-frame ones, dropping some. The table records more than 250,000 clones, 75% to 90% of them present only once. The sequenced sample was PBMCs or T cells enriched from blood (not recorded which). Receptor source: a man aged 25-45 years who had recovered from COVID-19.

The rearrangement uses TRBV7-2 and TRBJ2-6; D might be TRBD1 (6 bases). The V gene's germline CDR1 is SGHTA and CDR2 FQGNSA. Trimming stripped 5 bases from V and 2 bases from J, with 10 bases between. The CDR3 extends over 15 amino acids. CDR3 in amino acids: CASSLTGPGANVLTF. The CDR3 coding sequence is TGTGCCAGCAGCCTCACAGGGCCTGGGGCCAACGTCCTGACTTTC.

This rearrangement joins TRBV30 to TRBJ2-2, with TRBD2 matching over 13 bases. CDR3 length equals 14 residues. Germline-derived CDR1 and CDR2 are GTSNPN and SVGIG (reference sequence). V was clipped by 8 bases and J by 7 bases; unmatched bases: 7. Written as DNA, the CDR3 is TGTGCCGGGGGACTAGCGGGAATTCACGGGGAGCTGTTTTTT. Amino acids: CAGGLAGIHGELFF.

The rearrangement joins TRBV15 to TRBJ1-1; the D gene is possibly TRBD1 (5 bases). V was clipped by 0 bases and J by 0 bases, with 8 bases between them. The CDR3 extends over 15 amino acids. Germline V gene lookup returns CDR1 LNHNV and CDR2 YYDKDF (reference sequence). CDR3 amino acids: CATSREAGMNTEAFF. The CDR3 DNA is TGTGCCACCAGCAGAGAAGCAGGGATGAACACTGAAGCTTTCTTT. Filled out from reference TRBV15 and TRBJ1-1, the complete variable domain reads DAMVIQNPRYQVTQFGKPVTLSCSQTLNHNVMYWYQQKSSQAPKLLFHYYDKDFNNEADTPDNFQSRRPNTSFCFLDIRSPGLGDTAMYLCATSREAGMNTEAFFGQGTRLTVV.

The chain is built from TRBV29-1 and TRBJ1-2; D is uncertain. The germline V gene encodes CDR1 SQVTM and CDR2 ANQGSEA. There are 13 residues in the CDR3. V lost 3 bases to trimming and J lost 4 bases, with 12 bases between them. The CDR3 sequence: CSVEVVSSYGYTF. The CDR3 nucleotides are TGCAGCGTTGAGGTTGTCAGTTCCTATGGCTACACCTTC.

The V gene is TRBV7-2, the J gene TRBJ1-2; the D gene is possibly TRBD1 (5 bases). Germline CDR1 is SGHTA and CDR2 is FQGNSA. The CDR3 is made up of 15 amino acids. Trimming shortened V by 5 bases and J by 7 bases, and 20 bases separated the two germline ends. CDR3: CASSRLSGGKGGYTF. CDR3 nucleotide sequence: TGTGCCAGCAGCCGCCTATCGGGGGGAAAGGGTGGCTACACCTTC.

This rearrangement joins TRBV27 to TRBJ2-7; D unresolved. This CDR3 spans 11 amino acids. Per the germline V gene, CDR1 is MNHEY and CDR2 is SMNVEV (reference sequence). Trimming took off 4 bases at V and 6 bases at J, with 7 bases between the two ends. DNA of the CDR3: TGTGCCAGCAGTTCCATGTTCGAGCAGTACTTC. Its protein product is CASSSMFEQYF.

This chain joins TRBV7-3 and TRBJ2-7; tentatively, D is TRBD1 (5 bases). This CDR3 region has 18 residues. V lost 1 base, J lost 4 bases, and 23 bases lay in between. The germline CDR1 and CDR2 sequences are SGHTA and FQGTGA. The CDR3 here is CASSLIDRTPKRGYEQYF. The CDR3 bases are TGTGCCAGCAGCTTAATTGACAGAACACCGAAACGTGGATACGAGCAGTACTTC.

The rearrangement uses TRBV30 and TRBJ1-4, with 9 bases matching TRBD1. J was trimmed by 10 bases and V by 3 bases; bases with no gene match: 12. CDR1 GTSNPN and CDR2 SVGIG come from the germline V gene (reference sequence). The CDR3 loop spans 15 amino acids. The CDR3 sequence: CAWSRLTGGDGKLFF. CDR3 bases: TGTGCCTGGAGCCGACTCACAGGGGGCGACGGAAAACTGTTTTTT.

This clone appeared once. The rearrangement joins TRBV5-6 to TRBJ1-2; TRBD1 matches 7 bases. The J segment lost 3 bases and the V segment lost 4 bases, leaving 9 bases of the junction unmatched. Germline loops: CDR1 SGHDT, CDR2 YYEEEE. The CDR3 covers 15 residues. The DNA of the CDR3 is TGTGCCAGCAGCACCGGACAGGTGGGTCACTATGGCTACACCTTC. This translates into CASSTGQVGHYGYTF.

CDR3 loop: CSASDQGLNTEAFF. CDR3 bases: TGCAGTGCTAGTGACCAGGGGTTGAACACTGAAGCTTTCTTT. J is TRBJ1-1 and V is TRBV20-1; TRBD1 is a possible D gene (6 bases). Trimming removed 3 bases from V and 0 bases from J, with 11 bases in between. The CDR3 loop spans 14 amino acids. Germline CDR1 and CDR2: DFQATT and SNEGSKA (reference sequence).

This clone was detected only a few times. The CDR3 region has the DNA TGTGCCAGCAGCTTGGTGGCGGGGGGCCCTAGCTCCTACAATGAGCAGTTCTTC. Protein product: CASSLVAGGPSSYNEQFF. J is TRBJ2-1 and V is TRBV5-5; 8 bases are shared with TRBD2. The CDR3 has 18 amino acids. With 0 bases clipped from V and 0 bases from J, the junction kept 8 bases outside the gene matches. Germline V gives CDR1 SGHKS, CDR2 YYEKEE (reference sequence).